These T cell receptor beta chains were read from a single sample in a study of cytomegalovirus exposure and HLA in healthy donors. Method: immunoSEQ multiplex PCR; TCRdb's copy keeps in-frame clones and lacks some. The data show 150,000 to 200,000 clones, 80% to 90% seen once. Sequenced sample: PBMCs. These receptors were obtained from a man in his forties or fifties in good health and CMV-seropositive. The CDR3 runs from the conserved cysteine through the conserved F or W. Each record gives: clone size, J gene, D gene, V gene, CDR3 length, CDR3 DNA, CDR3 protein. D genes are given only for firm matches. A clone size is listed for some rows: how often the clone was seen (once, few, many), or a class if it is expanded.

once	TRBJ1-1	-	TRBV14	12	TGTGCCAGCAGCCAGGCATCCACTGAAGCTTTCTTT	CASSQASTEAFF
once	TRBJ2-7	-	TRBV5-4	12	TGTGCCAGCAGTTTAACAGGCTACGAGCAGTACTTC	CASSLTGYEQYF
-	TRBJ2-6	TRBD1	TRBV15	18	TGTGCCACCAGCAGAGTTGGACAGGATTTCTCTGGGGCCAACGTCCTGACTTTC	CATSRVGQDFSGANVLTF
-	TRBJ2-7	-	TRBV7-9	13	TGTTCCAGCAGCTTCGCGGGGACCGACGAGCAGTACTTC	CSSSFAGTDEQYF
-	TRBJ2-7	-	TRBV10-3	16	TGTGCCATCAGTGACTCAGGCGGGGTTCAATCCTACGAGCAGTACTTC	CAISDSGGVQSYEQYF
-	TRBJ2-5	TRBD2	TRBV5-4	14	TGTGCCAGCCGTCGCGGGGGGTTGCTGGAGACCCAGTACTTC	CASRRGGLLETQYF
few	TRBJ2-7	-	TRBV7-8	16	TGTGCCAGCAGCCCCTTCGGGCAGGGCGGCTCCTACGAGCAGTACTTC	CASSPFGQGGSYEQYF
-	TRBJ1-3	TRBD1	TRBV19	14	TGTGCCAGTAGAACCGACAGGGTTGGAAACACCATATATTTT	CASRTDRVGNTIYF
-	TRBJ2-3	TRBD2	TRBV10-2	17	TGCGCCAGCAGTGTTGGTCTAGCGGATACTAGCACAGATACGCAGTATTTT	CASSVGLADTSTDTQYF
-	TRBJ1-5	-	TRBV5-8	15	TGTGCCAGCAGCCCGTCGGGGGTTAACAATCAGCCCCAGCATTTT	CASSPSGVNNQPQHF
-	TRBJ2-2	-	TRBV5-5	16	TGTGCCAGCAGCGCCCTGAGCCGCGAGTTGTACGGGGAGCTGTTTTTT	CASSALSRELYGELFF
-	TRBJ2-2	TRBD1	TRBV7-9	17	TGTGCCAGCAGTCGACCGGGACAGCAAGGGAACACCGGGGAGCTGTTTTTT	CASSRPGQQGNTGELFF
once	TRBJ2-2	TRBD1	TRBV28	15	TGTGCCAGCAGTTTCCCGGGACAGGGGGCCGGAGAGCTGTTTTTT	CASSFPGQGAGELFF
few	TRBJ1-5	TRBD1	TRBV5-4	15	TGTGCCAGCAGCACACAGGGGGGAGATAATCAGCCCCAGCATTTT	CASSTQGGDNQPQHF
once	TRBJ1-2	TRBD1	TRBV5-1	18	TGCGCCAGCAGCTTGGCCCCTTCAACAGGGGAATTTAACTATGGCTACACCTTC	CASSLAPSTGEFNYGYTF
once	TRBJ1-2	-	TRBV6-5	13	TGTGCCAGCAGTCCTTTCCAGTGGGGCGGCTACACCTTC	CASSPFQWGGYTF
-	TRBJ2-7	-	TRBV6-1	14	TGTGCCAGCCAAGACAGATCCAGCTCCTACGAGCAGTACTTC	CASQDRSSSYEQYF
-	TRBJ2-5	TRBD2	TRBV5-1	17	TGCGCCAGCAGCTTGGAGAGTGGGGGGGTGGAATTGGAGACCCAGTACTTC	CASSLESGGVELETQYF
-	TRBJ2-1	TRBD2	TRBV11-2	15	TGTGCCAGCAGCCCCCCGGGGGGGGCCTACAATGAGCAGTTCTTC	CASSPPGGAYNEQFF
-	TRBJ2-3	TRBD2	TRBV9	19	TGTGCCAGCAGCTTAGGGTTAGGGACTAGCGGGGGGCCCACAGATACGCAGTATTTT	CASSLGLGTSGGPTDTQYF
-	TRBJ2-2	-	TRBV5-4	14	TGTGCCAGCAGCTTGAGGGGGAACACCGGGGAGCTGTTTTTT	CASSLRGNTGELFF
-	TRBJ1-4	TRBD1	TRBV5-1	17	TGCGCCAGCAGCTTCGGACAGGGGGTAGACTCTAATGAAAAACTGTTTTTT	CASSFGQGVDSNEKLFF
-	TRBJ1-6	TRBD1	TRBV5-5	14	TGTGCCAGCAGCTTGAACAGGGGCAATTCACCCCTCCACTTT	CASSLNRGNSPLHF
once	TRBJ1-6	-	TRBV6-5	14	TGTGCCAGCAGACCCGACAGTTCTAATTCACCCCTCCACTTT	CASRPDSSNSPLHF
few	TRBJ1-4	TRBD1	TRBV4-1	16	TGCGCCAGCAGCCGACTCGCGACAGGGGGCGATGAAAAACTGTTTTTT	CASSRLATGGDEKLFF
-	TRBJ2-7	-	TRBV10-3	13	TGTGCCGTAGGACAGACCGACTCCTACGAGCAGTACTTC	CAVGQTDSYEQYF
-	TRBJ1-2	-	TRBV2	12	TGTGCCAGCAAAGCTACTAACTATGGCTACACCTTC	CASKATNYGYTF
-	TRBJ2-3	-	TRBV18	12	TGTGCCAGCTCACCGCAGGCAGATACGCAGTATTTT	CASSPQADTQYF
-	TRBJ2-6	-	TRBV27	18	TGTGCCAGCAGTATACACACAGGGTTGAGCTCTGGGGCCAACGTCCTGACTTTC	CASSIHTGLSSGANVLTF
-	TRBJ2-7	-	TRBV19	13	TGTGCCAGTATCGGGGAAAGTTCGTACGAGCAGTACTTC	CASIGESSYEQYF
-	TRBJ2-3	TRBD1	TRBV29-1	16	TGCAGCATATACCGGAAGGGACAGGGGGCGCGTTATACGCAGTATTTT	CSIYRKGQGARYTQYF
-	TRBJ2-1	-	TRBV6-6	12	TGTGCCAGCCTCTCCCAGGCGGGACCGCAGTTCTTC	CASLSQAGPQFF
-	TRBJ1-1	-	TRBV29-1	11	TGCAGCGTTGAGTTATACACTGAAGCTTTCTTT	CSVELYTEAFF
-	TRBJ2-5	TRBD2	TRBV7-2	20	TGTGCCAGCAGCTTAGCGGCTAGCGGGAGGGCCCGCATACCACAAGAGACCCAGTACTTC	CASSLAASGRARIPQETQYF
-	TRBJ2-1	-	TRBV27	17	TGTGCCAGCAGTTTATGGCCAGGGGGACTAGAGGGCAATGAGCAGTTCTTC	CASSLWPGGLEGNEQFF
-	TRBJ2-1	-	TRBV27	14	TGTGCCAGCAGTACGGTTAGCTCCTACAATGAGCAGTTCTTC	CASSTVSSYNEQFF
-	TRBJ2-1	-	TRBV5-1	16	TGCGCCAGCAGCCCTTGGACTCCTAGCTCCTACAATGAGCAGTTCTTC	CASSPWTPSSYNEQFF
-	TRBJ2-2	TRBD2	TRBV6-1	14	TGTGCCAGCCTCAGGACTAGCGGGATCGGGGAGCTGTTTTTT	CASLRTSGIGELFF
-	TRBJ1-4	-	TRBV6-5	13	TGTGCCAGCAGCGGGAGCCCCGGTGAAAAACTGTTTTTT	CASSGSPGEKLFF
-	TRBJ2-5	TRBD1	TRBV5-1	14	TGCGCCAGCAGCCGACAGGGATTCCAAGAGACCCAGTACTTC	CASSRQGFQETQYF
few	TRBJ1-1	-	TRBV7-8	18	TGTGCCAGCAGCTTACTGGCCTGGGGGGGGGAAGTTGACACTGAAGCTTTCTTT	CASSLLAWGGEVDTEAFF
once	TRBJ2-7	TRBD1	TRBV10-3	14	TGTGCCATCAGTGAGTCGGGACAGGGTCGGTGGCAGTACTTC	CAISESGQGRWQYF
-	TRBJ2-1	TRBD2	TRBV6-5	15	TGTGCCAGCAGTTACTCGCTAGCGGGAGATCCTGAGCAGTTCTTC	CASSYSLAGDPEQFF
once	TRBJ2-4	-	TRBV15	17	TGTGCCACCAGCAGAGATCCGGCGGTACTAGCCAAAAACATTCAGTACTTC	CATSRDPAVLAKNIQYF
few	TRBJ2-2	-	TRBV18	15	TGTGCCAGCTCACCAACCACCTCGCGGCCCGGGGAGCTGTTTTTT	CASSPTTSRPGELFF
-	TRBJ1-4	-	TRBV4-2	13	TGTGCCAGCAGCCAAGTGGGGGGTGAAAAACTGTTTTTT	CASSQVGGEKLFF
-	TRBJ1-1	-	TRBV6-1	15	TGTGCCAGCAGTGAAACACCGGGTGGGAACACTGAAGCTTTCTTT	CASSETPGGNTEAFF
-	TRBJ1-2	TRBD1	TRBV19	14	TGTGCCAGTACCCCCGGACAGGGAACTTATGGCTACACCTTC	CASTPGQGTYGYTF